Listed below are T cell receptor beta chains from one sample, sequenced in a study of OX40 agonist ivuxolimab in advanced cancers. Generated by immunoSEQ multiplex PCR, the TCRdb table keeps only in-frame clones and is missing some. The table lists 95,000 to 110,000 clones, roughly 90% of them singletons. Sequenced material: CD4+ or CD8+ T cells sorted from blood, taken in a trial of the OX40 agonist ivuxolimab. All receptors come from an adult with an advanced solid tumor such as melanoma, head and neck, liver or kidney cancer. The CDR3 runs from the conserved cysteine through the conserved F or W. A D gene is named only where the DNA matches it firmly. Clone sizes are given selectively: once, few, many, or a class where the clone is expanded.

TGTGCCAGCAGTGTTCGATACGAGCAGTACTTC	CASSVRYEQYF	NA	TRBV6-1	NA	TRBJ2-7
TGTGCCAGCAGTTTTTTAAGGGCGGCGAGCACCGGGGAGCTGTTTTTT	CASSFLRAASTGELFF	NA	TRBV28	NA	TRBJ2-2
TGTGCCAGCAGTCCAACAGGGTATAGCAATCAGCCCCAGCATTTT	CASSPTGYSNQPQHF	NA	TRBV27	once	TRBJ1-5
TGTGCCAGTAGTGCCGTCGGTGGGACTGAAGCTTTCTTT	CASSAVGGTEAFF	NA	TRBV19	NA	TRBJ1-1
TGTGCCAGCAGCTCCCGGGACCGAACCTACGAGCAGTACTTC	CASSSRDRTYEQYF	NA	TRBV7-2	NA	TRBJ2-7
TGTGCCAGCAGCGGTCTGGGAACGACCTCCTCTGGGGCCAACGTCCTGACTTTC	CASSGLGTTSSGANVLTF	NA	TRBV7-3	once	TRBJ2-6
TGTGCCAGCAGCGGGTCAAACATTCAGTACTTC	CASSGSNIQYF	NA	TRBV9	NA	TRBJ2-4
TGTGCCACCAGCAGAGTCCCCGGACATGGCGAGCAGTACTTC	CATSRVPGHGEQYF	NA	TRBV15	NA	TRBJ2-7
TGTGCCAGCACCCCTTACCTACGCTCCTACAATGAGCAGTTCTTC	CASTPYLRSYNEQFF	NA	TRBV5-6	NA	TRBJ2-1
TGTGCCAGCAGCCGCGACGGGACGCCACTTGACATGAACACTGAAGCTTTCTTT	CASSRDGTPLDMNTEAFF	NA	TRBV7-9	once	TRBJ1-1
TGTGCCAGCAGCCTATACCTTACGGACGGAGGCTACACCTTC	CASSLYLTDGGYTF	NA	TRBV14	NA	TRBJ1-2
TGTGCCAGTAGTATAGAAGGGACAGCTTATAATTCACCCCTCCACTTT	CASSIEGTAYNSPLHF	TRBD1	TRBV19	NA	TRBJ1-6
TGTGCCAGCAGCTTGTCCCGAAGTGCAGGTATAAGAGATACGCAGTATTTT	CASSLSRSAGIRDTQYF	NA	TRBV5-6	NA	TRBJ2-3